One sample yielded the 27 T cell receptor beta chains listed below, sequenced in a study of shared clonotypes between healthy human individuals. Assay used: immunoSEQ multiplex PCR; TCRdb lists only in-frame clones, some missing. The profile shows approximately 2,300,000 clones, 92% of them singletons. Sequencing input: naive CD4+ T cells from PBMCs. Subset: CD45RA+ positively selected. These receptors were obtained from a man aged 18 to 29 in good health. Some clones in this sample may be carry-over from other donors' samples.

Note on this clone: Other DNA sequences in this specimen translate into the identical CDR3. This chain joins TRBV5-4 and TRBJ2-3, with 12 positions matching TRBD2. The CDR3 has 17 residues. Trimming took 1 base from V and 0 from J; bases not matched to a gene: 3. Germline CDR1 and CDR2: SGHNT and YYREEE (reference sequence). The CDR3 DNA reads TGTGCCAGCAGCTTGAGACTAGCGGGAGCGAGCACAGATACGCAGTATTTT. Protein: CASSLRLAGASTDTQYF.

The V call is TRBV27, the J call TRBJ1-1; D remains ambiguous. Deletions cut 7 bases from V and 0 bases from J, with 12 bases between. CDR1 MNHEY and CDR2 SMNVEV come from the germline V gene (reference sequence). CDR3 length: 14 amino acids. CDR3 residues: CASTRKILNTEAFF. The CDR3 DNA reads as TGTGCCAGCACCCGAAAAATTTTGAACACTGAAGCTTTCTTT.

The V call is TRBV13, the J call TRBJ2-3; the D gene is possibly TRBD1 (5 bases). Germline CDR1 PRHDT, CDR2 FYEKMQ (reference sequence). The CDR3 spans 14 residues. V lost 2 bases to trimming and J lost 7 bases, with 13 bases between them. CDR3 nucleotides: TGTGCCAGCAGCTTAAGACAGCCACCTTATACGCAGTATTTT. Protein sequence: CASSLRQPPYTQYF. Full variable domain (rest looked up from reference TRBV13 and TRBJ2-3): AAGVIQSPRHLIKEKRETATLKCYPIPRHDTVYWYQQGPGQDPQFLISFYEKMQSDKGSIPDRFSAQQFSDYHSELNMSSLELGDSALYFCASSLRQPPYTQYFGPGTRLTVL.

The chain couples TRBV9 to TRBJ2-3; no reliable D call. Germline V CDR1 and CDR2: SGDLS, YYNGEE. The CDR3 has 15 residues. V lost 1 base and J 3 bases, leaving 12 bases between the germline ends. The DNA for the CDR3 is TGTGCCAGCAGCGTATTTGGCCTGGGAACAGATACGCAGTATTTT. It is translated as CASSVFGLGTDTQYF. Full variable domain (rest looked up from reference TRBV9 and TRBJ2-3): DSGVTQTPKHLITATGQRVTLRCSPRSGDLSVYWYQQSLDQGLQFLIQYYNGEERAKGNILERFSAQQFPDLHSELNLSSLELGDSALYFCASSVFGLGTDTQYFGPGTRLTVL.

V and J are TRBV4-3 and TRBJ1-2; 9 bases match TRBD1. Germline trimming cut 6 bases from V and 6 bases from J; bases unmatched to any gene: 5. The germline gives CDR1 LGHNA, CDR2 YSLEER. This CDR3 comprises 13 residues. CDR3 amino acids: CASRDRGVDGYTF. In DNA, the CDR3 is TGCGCCAGCAGGGACAGGGGAGTGGATGGCTACACCTTC.

The V and J genes are TRBV27 and TRBJ1-4, with D possibly matching TRBD1 (6 bases). Deletions cut 3 bases from V and 8 bases from J, with 16 bases between. The CDR3 loop spans 15 amino acids. Per germline, CDR1 MNHEY and CDR2 SMNVEV (reference sequence). This CDR3 is CASSFDRGGPEKLFF. The CDR3 DNA sequence: TGTGCCAGCAGTTTCGACCGCGGGGGGCCCGAAAAACTGTTTTTT.

This clone has a handful of counts. The V and J genes are TRBV4-2 and TRBJ2-7; D gene unclear. The CDR3 loop spans 15 amino acids. The germline gives CDR1 LGHNA, CDR2 YNFKEQ. V was trimmed by 3 bases and J by 4 bases, leaving 16 bases between them. The CDR3 coding sequence is TGTGCCAGCAGCCAGGGCTTAGGGTTAGAGTACGAGCAGTACTTC. Translation gives CASSQGLGLEYEQYF.

The genes are TRBV7-9 and TRBJ2-1; TRBD2 is a possible D gene (5 bases). Trimming left V 1 base short and J 3 bases short, with 10 bases between. Germline V gene lookup returns CDR1 SEHNR and CDR2 FQNEAQ (reference sequence). This CDR3 is built from 15 residues. CDR3 sequence (DNA): TGTGCCAGCAGCTTAGACCTAGCCTACTACAATGAGCAGTTCTTC. It encodes CASSLDLAYYNEQFF.

This chain connects TRBV2 to TRBJ2-1; no reliable D call. V lost 4 bases and J lost 3, with 7 bases in between. This CDR3 contains 13 residues. The germline CDR1 and CDR2 sequences are SNHLY and FYNNEI. CDR3: CASSGGDYNEQFF. CDR3 nucleotide sequence: TGTGCCAGCAGTGGCGGCGACTACAATGAGCAGTTCTTC.

The gene calls are TRBV5-1 and TRBJ1-3; the D is unclear. V lost 8 bases and J 0 bases, leaving 12 bases between the germline ends. Germline values: CDR1 SGHRS, CDR2 YFSETQ. CDR3 length: 14 amino acids. The CDR3 nucleotides read TGCGCCAGTAGATCTACCCTCTCTGGAAACACCATATATTTT. Residues: CASRSTLSGNTIYF.

The genes are TRBV29-1 and TRBJ2-7; D is perhaps TRBD1 or TRBD2 (6 bases each). The germline gives CDR1 SQVTM, CDR2 ANQGSEA. The ends were cut back, 2 bases at V and 1 base at J, with 15 bases in the middle. CDR3 length equals 15 residues. This CDR3 reads CSVEKGRGGSYEQYF. Written as DNA, the CDR3 is TGCAGCGTTGAAAAGGGCAGGGGAGGATCCTACGAGCAGTACTTC.

CDR3 region: CASSLAGRVREKLFF. Here the CDR3 DNA reads TGTGCCAGCAGCTTAGCTGGCAGGGTACGGGAAAAACTGTTTTTT. The V and J genes are TRBV7-2 and TRBJ1-4, with D tentatively TRBD1 (5 bases). This CDR3 region has 15 residues. Germline lookup yields CDR1 SGHTA and CDR2 FQGNSA. Trimming shortened V by 0 bases and J by 8 bases, and 13 bases separated the two germline ends.

This clone was counted a single time. This chain uses TRBV7-6 with TRBJ2-3, with 7 bases aligning to TRBD1. Trimming cost V 5 bases and J 1 base; bases outside gene matches: 3. CDR1 SGHVS and CDR2 FNYEAQ come from the germline V gene. This CDR3 spans 14 amino acids. CDR3 DNA: TGTGCCAGCAGCCGCGGACAGGGCACAGATACGCAGTATTTT. It codes for CASSRGQGTDTQYF.

The chain recombines TRBV2 with TRBJ1-4, with 7 nucleotides matching TRBD1. The CDR3 is made up of 13 amino acids. Germline CDR1 is SNHLY and CDR2 is FYNNEI. V lost 7 bases, J lost 5 bases, and 4 bases stayed unmatched. CDR3 sequence: CASKGTANEKLFF. The CDR3, as DNA: TGTGCCAGCAAAGGGACAGCGAATGAAAAACTGTTTTTT.

The rearrangement uses TRBV7-9 and TRBJ2-3; D perhaps matches TRBD2 (5 bases). The V and J ends lost 4 bases and 11 bases respectively, with 16 bases between them. Germline V gene sequence: CDR1 SEHNR, CDR2 FQNEAQ (reference sequence). The length of the CDR3 is 13 residues. The CDR3 here is CASSSLAPEGQYF. The CDR3 DNA sequence: TGTGCCAGCAGCTCCCTAGCCCCTGAAGGGCAGTATTTT.

The CDR3 spells CAIGTGNYGYTF. The CDR3 coding sequence is TGTGCCATCGGGACAGGGAACTATGGCTACACCTTC. The chain joins TRBV10-3 to TRBJ1-2; TRBD1 matches 9 bases. Trimming took 8 bases from V and 2 from J; bases not matched to a gene: 0. Germline V gene data show CDR1 as ENHRY and CDR2 as SYGVKD. This CDR3 spans 12 amino acids.

This chain connects TRBV28 to TRBJ1-2; 9 nucleotides match TRBD1. The CDR3 runs to 16 residues. Germline CDR1 MDHEN, CDR2 SYDVKM. Trimming at V came to 4 bases and at J to 2 bases, leaving 8 bases not matched to a gene. The DNA for the CDR3 is TGTGCCAGCAGTTCCTGGACAGGGGTTGGGAACTATGGCTACACCTTC. Translating it yields CASSSWTGVGNYGYTF.

V gene TRBV5-8 combines with J gene TRBJ1-5; 8 nucleotides align to TRBD1. The CDR3 extends over 15 amino acids. Germline V lookup: CDR1 SGHTS, CDR2 YDEGEE. J was trimmed by 5 bases and V by 3 bases; bases with no gene match: 7. CDR3 region: CASSYLRGLDQPQHF. For the CDR3, the DNA is TGTGCCAGCAGCTATCTCAGGGGGCTTGATCAGCCCCAGCATTTT.

The chain links TRBV28 to TRBJ1-4; 7 nucleotides match TRBD1. This CDR3 comprises 14 residues. Trimming cost V 6 bases and J 5 bases; bases outside gene matches: 6. Per the germline V gene, CDR1 is MDHEN and CDR2 is SYDVKM. The DNA for the CDR3 is TGTGCCAGCAGGGCCGGGACAGTGAATGAAAAACTGTTTTTT. As protein: CASRAGTVNEKLFF.

V gene TRBV18 combines with J gene TRBJ1-5; D gene unclear. Germline CDR1 and CDR2: KGHSH and LQKENI. The germline V and J ends were trimmed by 0 bases and 7 bases, with 13 bases remaining between them. The CDR3 is 15 residues long. CDR3 amino acids: CASSPPGGPGQPQHF. CDR3 DNA: TGTGCCAGCTCACCACCAGGCGGCCCTGGACAGCCCCAGCATTTT.

The rearrangement uses TRBV19 and TRBJ2-7; D might be TRBD1 (5 bases). CDR3 length equals 14 residues. Germline V CDR1 and CDR2: LNHDA, SQIVND (reference sequence). The germline V and J ends were trimmed by 4 bases and 0 bases, with 10 bases remaining between them. The CDR3 loop reads CASSTWTSSYEQYF. CDR3 in DNA: TGTGCCAGTAGTACCTGGACAAGCTCCTACGAGCAGTACTTC.

The chain carries TRBV19 and TRBJ2-1; D possibly matches TRBD1 or TRBD2 (5 bases each). V was cut by 6 bases and J by 7 bases, with 25 bases left in between. The CDR3 is made up of 17 amino acids. Germline CDR1 is LNHDA and CDR2 is SQIVND (reference sequence). The CDR3, as DNA: TGTGCCAGTAGCTCCCCCCACCGGGGCCCTAAAGGGAATGAGCAGTTCTTC. This encodes CASSSPHRGPKGNEQFF.

Remarks on this clone: The junction shows a germline mismatch at one end, possibly a read error. The DNA for the CDR3 is TGTGCCAGCAGTAGGGGAGGGGGACTGCACTTC. Residues: CASSRGGGLHF. The chain couples TRBV28 to TRBJ2-7; maybe TRBD2 (7 bases). Per germline, CDR1 MDHEN and CDR2 SYDVKM. CDR3 length equals 11 residues.

This clone was seen once. The rearrangement joins TRBV27 to TRBJ2-7; a weak D match, TRBD1 (5 bases). Trimming removed 0 bases at V and 1 base at J, with 7 bases between. Looked up from germline, CDR1 is MNHEY and CDR2 is SMNVEV (reference sequence). This CDR3 is built from 14 residues. The CDR3 DNA reads as TGTGCCAGCAGTTTATCACGACAGTCCTACGAGCAGTACTTC. As protein: CASSLSRQSYEQYF.

V and J are TRBV5-1 and TRBJ2-7, with TRBD1 matching over 9 bases. With 1 base clipped from V and 5 bases from J, the junction kept 7 bases outside the gene matches. CDR1 and CDR2 (germline): SGHRS, YFSETQ. This CDR3 spans 15 amino acids. The CDR3 DNA is TGCGCCAGCAGCTTGCCAGACAGGGGGGTCGACGAGCAGTACTTC. It specifies CASSLPDRGVDEQYF.

V usage is TRBV6-5 and J usage is TRBJ2-1; 8 bases are shared with TRBD1. Trimming at V came to 2 bases and at J to 4 bases, leaving 7 bases not matched to a gene. The CDR3 runs to 16 residues. Per the germline V gene, CDR1 is MNHEY and CDR2 is SVGAGI. CDR3 sequence (DNA): TGTGCCAGCAGTTACGTGGACAGGGCACCTTACAATGAGCAGTTCTTC. It yields the protein CASSYVDRAPYNEQFF.

The chain is built from TRBV5-4 and TRBJ2-2; 11 nucleotides agree with TRBD2. The V gene end was trimmed by 3 bases and the J gene end by 7 bases; junction bases not matched to a gene: 14. The CDR3 runs 18 residues. Germline assignment: CDR1 SGHNT and CDR2 YYREEE (reference sequence). Here the CDR3 reads CASSSGSGRAPNGGELFF. The DNA for the CDR3 is TGTGCCAGCAGCTCTGGTAGCGGGAGGGCCCCTAATGGCGGGGAGCTGTTTTTT.